This TCR beta chain appears in the sequencing data of a study of T cell responses to AZD1222 COVID-19 vaccine. Sequenced by immunoSEQ multiplex PCR; TCRdb stores in-frame clones only, minus some. The sample yields roughly 150,000 clones, around 84% seen once. This CDR3 region has 13 residues. Germline V gives CDR1 SGHTA, CDR2 FQGTGA. V was trimmed by 4 bases and J by 4 bases, leaving 10 bases between them. Comments on this clone: Its target is unknown.

Findings and limits, study-wide: Spike regions recognized by vaccine-associated CD4 TCRs spanned the protein, led by 160-218 and 743-854.

The source material was peripheral blood, sampled on day 0 of AZD1222 vaccination. This TCR came from an adult in good health. This rearrangement joins TRBV7-3 to TRBJ1-2; no clear D. The CDR3 region is CASSSTPGYGYTF. CDR3 coding DNA: TGTGCCAGCAGCTCAACGCCCGGCTATGGCTACACCTTC.